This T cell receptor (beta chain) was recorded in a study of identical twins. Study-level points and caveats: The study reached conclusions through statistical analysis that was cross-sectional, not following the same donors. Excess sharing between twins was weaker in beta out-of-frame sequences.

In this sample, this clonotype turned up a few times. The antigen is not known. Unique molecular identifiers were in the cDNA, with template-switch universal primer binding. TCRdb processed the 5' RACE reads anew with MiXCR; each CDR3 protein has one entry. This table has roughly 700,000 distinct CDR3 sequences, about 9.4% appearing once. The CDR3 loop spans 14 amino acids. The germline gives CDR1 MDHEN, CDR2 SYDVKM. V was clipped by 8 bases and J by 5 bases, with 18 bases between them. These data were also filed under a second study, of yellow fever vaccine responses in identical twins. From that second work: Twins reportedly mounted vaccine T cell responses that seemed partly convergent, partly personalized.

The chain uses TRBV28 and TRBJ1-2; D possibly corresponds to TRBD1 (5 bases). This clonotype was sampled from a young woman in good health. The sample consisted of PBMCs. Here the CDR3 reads CASYGNWGWYGYTF. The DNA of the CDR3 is TGTGCCAGCTATGGCAACTGGGGGTGGTATGGCTACACCTTC.